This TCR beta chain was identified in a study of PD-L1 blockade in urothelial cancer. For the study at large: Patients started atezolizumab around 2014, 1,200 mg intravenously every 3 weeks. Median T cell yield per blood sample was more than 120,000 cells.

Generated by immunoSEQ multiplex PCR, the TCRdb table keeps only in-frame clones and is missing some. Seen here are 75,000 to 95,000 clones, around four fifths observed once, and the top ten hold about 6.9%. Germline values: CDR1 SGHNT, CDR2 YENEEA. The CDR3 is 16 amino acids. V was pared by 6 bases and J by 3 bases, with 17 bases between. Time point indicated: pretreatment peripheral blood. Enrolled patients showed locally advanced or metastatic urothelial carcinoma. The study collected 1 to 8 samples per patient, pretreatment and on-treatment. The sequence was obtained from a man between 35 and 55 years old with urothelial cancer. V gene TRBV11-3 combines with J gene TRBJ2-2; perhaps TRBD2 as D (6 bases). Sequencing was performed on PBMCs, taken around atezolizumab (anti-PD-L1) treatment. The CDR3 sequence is CASSSSKDYYTGELFF. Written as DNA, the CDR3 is TGTGCCAGCAGTTCTTCAAAGGACTACTACACCGGGGAGCTGTTTTTT.